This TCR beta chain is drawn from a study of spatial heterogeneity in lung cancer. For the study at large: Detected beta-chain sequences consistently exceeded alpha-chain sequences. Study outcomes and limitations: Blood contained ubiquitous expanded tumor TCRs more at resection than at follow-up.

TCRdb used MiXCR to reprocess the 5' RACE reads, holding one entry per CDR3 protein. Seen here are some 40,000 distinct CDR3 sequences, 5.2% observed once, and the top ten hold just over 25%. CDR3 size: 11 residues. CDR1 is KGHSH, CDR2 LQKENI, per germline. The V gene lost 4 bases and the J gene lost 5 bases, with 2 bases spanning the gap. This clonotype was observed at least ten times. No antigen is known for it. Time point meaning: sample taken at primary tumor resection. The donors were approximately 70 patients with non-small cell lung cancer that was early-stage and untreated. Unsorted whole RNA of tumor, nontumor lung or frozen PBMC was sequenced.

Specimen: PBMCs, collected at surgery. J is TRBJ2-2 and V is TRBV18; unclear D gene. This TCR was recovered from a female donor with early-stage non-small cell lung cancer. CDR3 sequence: CASSLTGELFF. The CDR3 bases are TGTGCCAGCTCACTTACCGGGGAGCTGTTTTTT.